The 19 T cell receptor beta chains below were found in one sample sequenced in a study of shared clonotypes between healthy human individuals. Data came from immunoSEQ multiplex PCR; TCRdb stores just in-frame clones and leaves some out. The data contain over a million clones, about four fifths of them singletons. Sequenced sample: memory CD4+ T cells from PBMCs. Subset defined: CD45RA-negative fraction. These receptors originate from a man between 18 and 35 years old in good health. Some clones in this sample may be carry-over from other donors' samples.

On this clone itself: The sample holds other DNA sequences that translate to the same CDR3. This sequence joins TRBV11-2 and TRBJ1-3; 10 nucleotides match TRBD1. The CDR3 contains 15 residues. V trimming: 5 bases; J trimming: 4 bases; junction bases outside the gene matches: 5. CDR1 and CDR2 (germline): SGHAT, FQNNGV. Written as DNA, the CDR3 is TGTGCCAGCAGCCCTGGGACAGGGGCAGGAAACACCATATATTTT. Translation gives CASSPGTGAGNTIYF. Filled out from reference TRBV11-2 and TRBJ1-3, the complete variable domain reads EAGVAQSPRYKIIEKRQSVAFWCNPISGHATLYWYQQILGQGPKLLIQFQNNGVVDDSQLPKDRFSAERLKGVDSTLKIQPAKLEDSAVYLCASSPGTGAGNTIYFGEGSWLTVV.

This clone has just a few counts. DNA of the CDR3: TGTGCCAGCTCACCTCGTGGCCCCATAAACACTGAAGCTTTCTTT. Its translation: CASSPRGPINTEAFF. V and J are TRBV18 and TRBJ1-1; D not certain. The V end lost 3 bases, the J end lost 2 bases, and 13 bases lay between the germline ends. The CDR3 is 15 amino acids. Germline V gives CDR1 KGHSH, CDR2 LQKENI.

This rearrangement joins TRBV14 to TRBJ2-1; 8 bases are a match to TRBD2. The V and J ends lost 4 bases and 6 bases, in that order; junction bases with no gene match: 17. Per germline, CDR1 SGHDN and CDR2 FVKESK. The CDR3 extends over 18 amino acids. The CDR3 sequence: CASSLREGAGVGGNEQFF. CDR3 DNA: TGTGCCAGCAGCCTCCGGGAGGGAGCGGGAGTTGGTGGCAATGAGCAGTTCTTC.

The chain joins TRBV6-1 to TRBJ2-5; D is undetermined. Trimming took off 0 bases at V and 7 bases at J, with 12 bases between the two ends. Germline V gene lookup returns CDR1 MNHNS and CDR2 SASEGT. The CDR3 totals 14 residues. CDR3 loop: CASSEAGLGGTQYF. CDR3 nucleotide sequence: TGTGCCAGCAGTGAAGCGGGTCTAGGCGGGACCCAGTACTTC.

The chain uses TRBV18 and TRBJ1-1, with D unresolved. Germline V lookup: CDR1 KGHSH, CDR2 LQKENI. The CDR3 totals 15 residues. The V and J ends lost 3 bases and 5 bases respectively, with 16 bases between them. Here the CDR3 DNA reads TGTGCCAGCTCACCCACCGACCGGCCGGGTACTGAAGCTTTCTTT. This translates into CASSPTDRPGTEAFF.

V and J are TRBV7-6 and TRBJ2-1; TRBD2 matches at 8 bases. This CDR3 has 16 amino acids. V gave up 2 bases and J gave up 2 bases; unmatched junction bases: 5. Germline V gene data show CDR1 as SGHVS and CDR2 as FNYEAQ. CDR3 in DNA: TGTGCCAGCAGCTTATCGCTAGCGGGTGCCTACAATGAGCAGTTCTTC. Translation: CASSLSLAGAYNEQFF.

Here the CDR3 reads CASTPTGPNYGYTF. The CDR3 DNA reads as TGTGCCAGCACCCCAACAGGGCCTAACTATGGCTACACCTTC. The V gene is TRBV28, the J gene TRBJ1-2; D is perhaps TRBD1 (6 bases). V was shortened by 7 bases and J by 0 bases, with 12 bases between the two germline ends. The CDR3 sequence is 14 residues long. Germline V gives CDR1 MDHEN, CDR2 SYDVKM.

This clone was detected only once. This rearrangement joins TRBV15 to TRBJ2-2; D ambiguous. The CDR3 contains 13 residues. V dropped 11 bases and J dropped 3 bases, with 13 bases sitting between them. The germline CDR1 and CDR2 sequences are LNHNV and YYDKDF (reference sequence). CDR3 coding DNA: TGTGCCTCCGAGCCGGGTTACACCGGGGAGCTGTTTTTT. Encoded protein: CASEPGYTGELFF.

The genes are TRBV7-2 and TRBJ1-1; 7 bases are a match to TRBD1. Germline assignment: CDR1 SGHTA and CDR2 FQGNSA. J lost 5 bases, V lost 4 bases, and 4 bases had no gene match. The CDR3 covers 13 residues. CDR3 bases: TGTGCCAGCAGCTCGACAGGGAAGACTGAAGCTTTCTTT. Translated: CASSSTGKTEAFF.

DNA for the CDR3: TGTGCCAGCAGCTTGCGGTTTGGGTCAACTAATCAGCCCCAGCATTTT. Translated, it gives CASSLRFGSTNQPQHF. V gene TRBV5-6 combines with J gene TRBJ1-5; D remains ambiguous. Germline V lookup: CDR1 SGHDT, CDR2 YYEEEE. The CDR3 has 16 residues. Trimming removed 1 base at V and 4 bases at J, with 15 bases between.

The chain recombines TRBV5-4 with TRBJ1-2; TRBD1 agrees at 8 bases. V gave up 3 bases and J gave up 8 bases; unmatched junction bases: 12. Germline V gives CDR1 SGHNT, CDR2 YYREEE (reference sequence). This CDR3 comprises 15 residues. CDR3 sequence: CASSSLGQGARGYTF. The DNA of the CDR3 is TGTGCCAGCAGCTCCCTTGGACAGGGTGCTAGGGGCTACACCTTC.

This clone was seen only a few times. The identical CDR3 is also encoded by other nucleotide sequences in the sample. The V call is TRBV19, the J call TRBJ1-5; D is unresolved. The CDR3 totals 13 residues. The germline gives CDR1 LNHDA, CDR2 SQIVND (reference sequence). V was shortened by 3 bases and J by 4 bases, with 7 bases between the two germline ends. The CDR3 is CASSIRENQPQHF. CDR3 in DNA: TGTGCCAGTAGTATTAGGGAAAATCAGCCCCAGCATTTT.

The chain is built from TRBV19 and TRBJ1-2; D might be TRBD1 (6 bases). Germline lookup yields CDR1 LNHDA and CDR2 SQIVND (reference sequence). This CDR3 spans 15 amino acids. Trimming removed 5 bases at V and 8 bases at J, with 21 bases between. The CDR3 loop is CASSPPSAGAGGYTF. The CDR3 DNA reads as TGTGCCAGTAGTCCCCCCAGCGCAGGGGCGGGAGGCTACACCTTC.

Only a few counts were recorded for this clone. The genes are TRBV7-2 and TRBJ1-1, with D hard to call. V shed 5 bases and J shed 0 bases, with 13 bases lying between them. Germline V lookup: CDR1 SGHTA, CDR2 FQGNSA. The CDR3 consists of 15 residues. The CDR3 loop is CASSPRVSVNTEAFF. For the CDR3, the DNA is TGTGCCAGCAGCCCGAGGGTATCCGTGAACACTGAAGCTTTCTTT. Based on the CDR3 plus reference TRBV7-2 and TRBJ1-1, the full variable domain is GAGVSQSPSNKVTEKGKDVELRCDPISGHTALYWYRQSLGQGLEFLIYFQGNSAPDKSGLPSDRFSAERTGGSVSTLTIQRTQQEDSAVYLCASSPRVSVNTEAFFGQGTRLTVV.

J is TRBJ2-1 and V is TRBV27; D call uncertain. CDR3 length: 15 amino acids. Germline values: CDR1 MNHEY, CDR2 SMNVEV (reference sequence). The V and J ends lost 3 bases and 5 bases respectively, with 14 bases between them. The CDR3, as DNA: TGTGCCAGCAGTTTTGGGCCGCCGGCTAACAATGAGCAGTTCTTC. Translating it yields CASSFGPPANNEQFF.

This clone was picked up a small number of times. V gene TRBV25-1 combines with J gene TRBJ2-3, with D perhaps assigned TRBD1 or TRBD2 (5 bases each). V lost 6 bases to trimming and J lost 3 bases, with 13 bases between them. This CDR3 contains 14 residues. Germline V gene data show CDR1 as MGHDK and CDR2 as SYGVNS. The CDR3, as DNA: TGTGCCAGCAGGGGGGTGGCCTTAACAGATACGCAGTATTTT. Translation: CASRGVALTDTQYF.

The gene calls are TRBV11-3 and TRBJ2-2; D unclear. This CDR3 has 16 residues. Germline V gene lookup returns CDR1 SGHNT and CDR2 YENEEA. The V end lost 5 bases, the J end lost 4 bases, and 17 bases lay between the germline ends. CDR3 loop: CASSPRTTDRTGELFF. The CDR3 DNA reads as TGTGCCAGCAGCCCCCGGACCACAGACCGCACCGGGGAGCTGTTTTTT.

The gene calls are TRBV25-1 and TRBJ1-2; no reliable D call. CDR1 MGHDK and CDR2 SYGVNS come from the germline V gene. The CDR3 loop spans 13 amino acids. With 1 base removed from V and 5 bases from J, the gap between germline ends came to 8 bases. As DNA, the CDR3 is TGTGCCAGCAGTGAATTAAAGGATTATGGCTACACCTTC. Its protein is CASSELKDYGYTF.

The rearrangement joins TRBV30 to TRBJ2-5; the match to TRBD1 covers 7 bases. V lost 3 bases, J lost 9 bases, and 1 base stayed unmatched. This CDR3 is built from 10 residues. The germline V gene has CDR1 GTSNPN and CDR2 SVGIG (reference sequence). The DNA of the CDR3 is TGTGCCTGGAGCCAGGGGGCCCAGTACTTC. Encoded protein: CAWSQGAQYF.